The 21 T cell receptor beta chains below all came from one sample that was sequenced in a study of graft-versus-host responses after intestinal transplantation. The antigens for these receptors are not known. Libraries were prepared by immunoSEQ multiplex PCR; TCRdb keeps only in-frame clonotypes and omits some of them. The table records 84,000 or so clones, roughly 87% of them present only once. Sequencing used unstimulated CD8+ T cells sorted from spleen or lymph node cells, obtained before transplant. Receptor source: a human donor who was the organ donor for an intestinal transplant.

The chain combines TRBV12-2 with TRBJ2-4; TRBD1 is taken as the D call from the table, unchecked against the DNA. TRBV12-2 is a listed pseudogene. CDR3 length: 15 residues. The CDR3 reads CARHISGPYKNIQYF. In DNA, the CDR3 is TGTGCAAGACACATCTCAGGTCCCTATAAAAACATTCAGTACTTC.

V is TRBV27 and J is TRBJ2-7; D call uncertain. Trimming removed 2 bases from V and 2 bases from J, with 16 bases in between. The CDR3 runs to 16 residues. Germline lookup yields CDR1 MNHEY and CDR2 SMNVEV (reference sequence). CDR3 bases: TGTGCCAGCAGTTTAACGTGGCAGCAATTAACCTACGAGCAGTACTTC. It translates to CASSLTWQQLTYEQYF.

The chain links TRBV7-6 to TRBJ1-1, with D tentatively TRBD1 (6 bases). This CDR3 spans 15 amino acids. Looked up from germline, CDR1 is SGHVS and CDR2 is FNYEAQ. V was trimmed by 5 bases and J by 3 bases, leaving 16 bases between them. CDR3 nucleotides: TGTGCCAGCAGCCAATCACTGGGGGCCGACACTGAAGCTTTCTTT. Amino acids: CASSQSLGADTEAFF. Combining the CDR3 with reference TRBV7-6 and TRBJ1-1 gives the whole variable domain GAGVSQSPRYKVTKRGQDVALRCDPISGHVSLYWYRQALGQGPEFLTYFNYEAQQDKSGLPNDRFSAERPEGSISTLTIQRTEQRDSAMYRCASSQSLGADTEAFFGQGTRLTVV.

The chain couples TRBV6-1 to TRBJ1-3, with TRBD1 matching 10 bases. Germline-derived CDR1 and CDR2 are MNHNS and SASEGT. V shed 5 bases, J shed 6 bases, and the junction held 4 bases outside the gene matches. This CDR3 contains 14 residues. The CDR3 DNA follows: TGTGCCAGCAGTAGGGGACAGGGGACAAACACCATATATTTT. Translation: CASSRGQGTNTIYF.

The V gene is TRBV25-1, the J gene TRBJ1-2; 10 nucleotides match TRBD1. The V segment lost 3 bases and the J segment 8 bases; nucleotides outside the gene matches: 18. The length of the CDR3 is 18 residues. CDR1 is MGHDK, CDR2 SYGVNS, per germline. Here the CDR3 DNA reads TGTGCCAGCAGTGAGTACCGGACAGGGGGTGCCAACCCCAGCGGCTACACCTTC. Encoded protein: CASSEYRTGGANPSGYTF.

This clone was seen only a few times. The chain combines TRBV4-1 with TRBJ2-7, with unresolved D. The CDR3 spans 12 residues. Germline-derived CDR1 and CDR2 are MGHRA and YSYEKL. V lost 0 bases and J lost 5, with 5 bases in between. CDR3 sequence (DNA): TGCGCCAGCAGCCAAGATGGGGACGAGCAGTACTTC. It codes for CASSQDGDEQYF.

The chain recombines TRBV27 with TRBJ2-7; D ambiguous. Trimming removed 0 bases from V and 1 base from J, with 10 bases in between. The CDR3 totals 15 residues. Germline assignment: CDR1 MNHEY and CDR2 SMNVEV (reference sequence). CDR3 nucleotide sequence: TGTGCCAGCAGTTTATCCAGTTTCTCATCCTACGAGCAGTACTTC. Translating it yields CASSLSSFSSYEQYF.

The chain has TRBV19 and TRBJ1-2, with 9 bases fitting TRBD1. The CDR3 is 14 residues long. With 5 bases clipped from V and 4 bases from J, the junction kept 5 bases outside the gene matches. Germline CDR1 is LNHDA and CDR2 is SQIVND (reference sequence). CDR3 DNA sequence: TGTGCCAGTAGTCCGGGACAGGGATCCTATGGCTACACCTTC. It specifies CASSPGQGSYGYTF. The variable domain in full, completed from reference TRBV19 and TRBJ1-2, reads DGGITQSPKYLFRKEGQNVTLSCEQNLNHDAMYWYRQDPGQGLRLIYYSQIVNDFQKGDIAEGYSVSREKKESFPLTVTSAQKNPTAFYLCASSPGQGSYGYTFGSGTRLTVV.

The chain uses TRBV7-9 and TRBJ1-2; D is possibly TRBD1 (5 bases). Germline assignment: CDR1 SEHNR and CDR2 FQNEAQ (reference sequence). The V end lost 5 bases, the J end lost 4 bases, and 14 bases lay between the germline ends. The CDR3 has 14 amino acids. The CDR3 region is CASSPPGGTYGYTF. DNA of the CDR3: TGTGCCAGCAGCCCACCCGGGGGGACCTATGGCTACACCTTC.

V is TRBV27 and J is TRBJ1-2, with D unclear. V lost 5 bases and J 4 bases, leaving 17 bases between the germline ends. CDR1 and CDR2 from the germline V gene are MNHEY and SMNVEV (reference sequence). This CDR3 has 15 residues. CDR3 coding DNA: TGTGCCAGCAGTCTAAGACCCACTCTGCGCTATGGCTACACCTTC. It specifies CASSLRPTLRYGYTF.

The V and J genes are TRBV6-4 and TRBJ2-2, with 9 bases matching TRBD2. The CDR3 totals 16 residues. The V and J ends lost 0 bases and 2 bases, in that order; junction bases with no gene match: 1. From germline, CDR1 is MRHNA and CDR2 SNTAGT. CDR3: CASSDSGTSNTGELFF. In nucleotides, the CDR3 is TGTGCCAGCAGTGACTCCGGGACTAGCAACACCGGGGAGCTGTTTTTT.

The V gene is TRBV5-1, the J gene TRBJ2-6; D ambiguous. The germline V and J ends were trimmed by 2 bases and 0 bases, with 21 bases remaining between them. The CDR3 is 20 residues long. CDR1 SGHRS and CDR2 YFSETQ come from the germline V gene. The CDR3 protein is CASSFVGRASPSSGANVLTF. The CDR3 nucleotides are TGCGCCAGCAGCTTCGTCGGACGGGCGTCACCCTCCTCTGGGGCCAACGTCCTGACTTTC.

The J gene is TRBJ2-7, the V gene TRBV9, with D possibly matching TRBD2 (5 bases). Trimming shortened V by 3 bases and J by 7 bases, and 17 bases separated the two germline ends. CDR1 SGDLS and CDR2 YYNGEE come from the germline V gene. This CDR3 comprises 14 residues. The CDR3: CASSAQDPRGEQYF. Here the CDR3 DNA reads TGTGCCAGCAGCGCGCAAGATCCACGCGGGGAGCAGTACTTC. Full variable domain (outside the CDR3, taken from reference TRBV9 and TRBJ2-7): DSGVTQTPKHLITATGQRVTLRCSPRSGDLSVYWYQQSLDQGLQFLIQYYNGEERAKGNILERFSAQQFPDLHSELNLSSLELGDSALYFCASSAQDPRGEQYFGPGTRLTVT.

In nucleotides, the CDR3 is TGCGCCAGCAGCCAAGACCCGGGACAGAGCTCCTACGAGCAGTACTTC. This encodes CASSQDPGQSSYEQYF. The V call is TRBV4-1, the J call TRBJ2-7, with TRBD1 identical over 7 bases. Germline CDR1 is MGHRA and CDR2 is YSYEKL. This CDR3 is built from 16 residues. After removal of 0 bases from V and 0 bases from J, the junction contained 5 bases not matched to a gene.

The rearrangement links TRBV7-3 to TRBJ2-5; D call uncertain. CDR1 and CDR2 (germline): SGHTA, FQGTGA. This CDR3 region has 13 residues. Trimming removed 5 bases at V and 1 base at J, with 8 bases between. The CDR3 protein is CASSRNSQETQYF. The DNA of the CDR3 is TGTGCCAGCAGCCGGAATTCCCAAGAGACCCAGTACTTC.

The gene calls are TRBV19 and TRBJ1-1; D unclear. The CDR3 length is 12 residues. Trimming removed 6 bases at V and 3 bases at J, with 8 bases between. Germline V gene lookup returns CDR1 LNHDA and CDR2 SQIVND (reference sequence). The CDR3 coding sequence is TGTGCCAGTAGCAAGATTTACACTGAAGCTTTCTTT. Amino acid sequence: CASSKIYTEAFF.

The gene calls are TRBV7-9 and TRBJ1-4, with a tentative D call TRBD1 (5 bases). This CDR3 comprises 15 residues. Per the germline V gene, CDR1 is SEHNR and CDR2 is FQNEAQ (reference sequence). Trimming took off 3 bases at V and 6 bases at J, with 14 bases between the two ends. Here the CDR3 DNA reads TGTGCCAGCAGCTTTCCCAGGGCTGGGGATGAAAAACTGTTTTTT. Encoded protein: CASSFPRAGDEKLFF.

The chain employs TRBV7-9 and TRBJ1-2, with D uncertain. The V gene lost 1 base and the J gene lost 13 bases, with 10 bases spanning the gap. Germline lookup yields CDR1 SEHNR and CDR2 FQNEAQ (reference sequence). CDR3 length equals 11 residues. CDR3 nucleotide sequence: TGTGCCAGCAGCTTAGGGCCTGCTACCACCTTC. It yields the protein CASSLGPATTF.

The chain recombines TRBV5-5 with TRBJ2-3; D is undetermined. The CDR3 spans 11 residues. Germline values: CDR1 SGHKS, CDR2 YYEKEE (reference sequence). V dropped 1 base and J dropped 3 bases, with 0 bases sitting between them. The DNA of the CDR3 is TGTGCCAGCAGCTTGACAGATACGCAGTATTTT. As protein: CASSLTDTQYF.

This chain links TRBV6-1 with TRBJ2-1, with 9 bases matching TRBD2. Trimming cost V 4 bases and J 3 bases; bases outside gene matches: 4. Per the germline V gene, CDR1 is MNHNS and CDR2 is SASEGT. CDR3 length: 15 residues. CDR3 coding DNA: TGTGCCAGCAGTGTTGCTAGCGGGGACTACAATGAGCAGTTCTTC. Translated: CASSVASGDYNEQFF.

This clone was recorded once. The chain combines TRBV28 with TRBJ1-6; D ambiguous. Trimming left V 2 bases short and J 7 bases short, with 12 bases between. CDR3 length equals 15 residues. Germline CDR1 MDHEN, CDR2 SYDVKM. In nucleotides, the CDR3 is TGTGCCAGCAGTTTAATGGGCAGCCCCAATTCACCCCTCCACTTT. Translation: CASSLMGSPNSPLHF.